This TCR beta chain was recorded in a study of cytomegalovirus exposure and HLA in healthy donors. Germline V gene data show CDR1 as MGHDK and CDR2 as SYGVNS. This CDR3 contains 13 residues. V lost 8 bases to trimming and J lost 1 base, with 11 bases between them. This clone was found once. Its target is not known. Findings and caveats of the study: It has been reported that TCR beta sequences accurately predicted the HLA-A and HLA-B alleles of most subjects. One cluster of highly shared sequence variants probably arose as a sequencing artifact. CMV serostatus stood as the only immune exposure information on hand.

A multiplex PCR was run with 60 Vbeta primers and 13 Jbeta primers. Per the original data handling: As a later analysis found, there were 82 million or so unique TCR beta chains, of which roughly 11 million were shared. Produced via immunoSEQ multiplex PCR; TCRdb's table is partial and in-frame only. V and J calls and clone size are given by that table; D and trimming were obtained from the DNA. The sample includes tens of thousands of clones, roughly 78% seen only once; the top ten take 9.7%. The source material was PBMCs. The receptor was derived from a man in his forties in good health and CMV-seronegative. The chain joins TRBV25-1 to TRBJ1-2, with D unclear. CDR3 loop: CASGPSGNYGYTF. DNA for the CDR3: TGTGCCAGCGGCCCGAGCGGTAACTATGGCTACACCTTC.